The sequence of this TCR beta chain was determined in a study of T cells in Graves' hyperthyroidism and ophthalmopathy. CDR3 length equals 15 residues. Trimming stripped 5 bases from V and 1 base from J, with 9 bases between. The V gene's germline CDR1 is SEHNR and CDR2 FQNEAQ (reference sequence). Subjects with ophthalmopathy showed a Clinical Activity Score no lower than 3, a NOSPECS grade no lower than 4, and a duration shorter than 3 months. Clinical symptoms, serum thyroxine, TRAb, thyroid ultrasound and orbital computed tomography established diagnosis. Study-wide points: It was a median roughly 6.5 months before onset that the model predicted ophthalmopathy.

TCR beta CDR3 regions were amplified from RNA. The HTBI set primed first-round TCR CDR3 RT-PCR. A single record per CDR3 protein comes from TCRdb applying MiXCR to the multiplex PCR reads. This table has about 640,000 distinct CDR3 sequences, around 21% appearing once. On this clonotype: Antigen specificity is unknown.

Sequencing used blood. This sequence was found in a young man with Graves' ophthalmopathy. The V gene is TRBV7-9, the J gene TRBJ1-6, with D possibly TRBD1 on 5 matching bases. CDR3 nucleotides: TGTGCCAGCAGCCAAGCAGGGTCCTATAATTCACCCCTCCACTTT. Its translation: CASSQAGSYNSPLHF.